Sequencing of this T cell receptor (beta chain) was carried out in a study of shared clonotypes between healthy human individuals. The assay was carried out at the deep level. Method: immunoSEQ multiplex PCR; TCRdb's copy keeps in-frame clones and lacks some. Among roughly 300,000 clones listed, about 73% were seen once. The V gene lost 2 bases and the J gene lost 4 bases, with 10 bases spanning the gap. The CDR3 runs to 14 residues. CDR1 and CDR2 from the germline V gene are SGHTS and YDEGEE. Partitioning of CD4+ cells yielded a CD45RA+ naive subset and a CD45RA-negative memory subset. Sequences were obtained from memory CD4+ T cells sorted from blood. The sample's subset: CD45RA-negative fraction. This TCR was sampled from a man aged 25-40 years in good health. V gene TRBV5-8 combines with J gene TRBJ1-5, with D possibly matching TRBD1 (6 bases). The CDR3 protein is CASSFTDRNQPQHF. CDR3 nucleotide sequence: TGTGCCAGCAGCTTCACGGACAGAAATCAGCCCCAGCATTTT.